The rows below give T cell receptor beta chains drawn from one sample of a study of cytomegalovirus exposure and HLA in healthy donors. The protocol was immunoSEQ multiplex PCR, while the TCRdb copy is restricted to in-frame clones and leaves out a portion. This table has more than 150,000 clones, over 60% appearing once. Sequenced input: PBMCs. These receptors were taken from a young man in good health and CMV-seronegative. CDR3s include the opening cysteine and the closing phenylalanine or tryptophan. D genes are given only for firm matches. Clone size is not always given. Where it is, it says once, few, many or a class for expanded clones.

J: TRBJ2-3
size: .
V: TRBV15
D: TRBD2
CDR3: CATSPGTSGGMSDTQYF
DNA: TGTGCCACCAGCCCCGGGACTAGCGGGGGGATGTCAGATACGCAGTATTTT

J: TRBJ2-3
size: .
V: TRBV9
D: .
CDR3: CASSVNSGDTQYF
DNA: TGTGCCAGCAGCGTAAATTCAGGAGATACGCAGTATTTT

J: TRBJ2-1
size: .
V: TRBV25-1
D: .
CDR3: CASSALLVAEQFF
DNA: TGTGCCAGCAGTGCCTTACTAGTCGCTGAGCAGTTCTTC

J: TRBJ1-3
size: .
V: TRBV18
D: .
CDR3: CASSPKEVNSGNTIYF
DNA: TGTGCCAGCTCACCAAAGGAGGTAAACTCTGGAAACACCATATATTTT

J: TRBJ1-2
size: .
V: TRBV9
D: TRBD1
CDR3: CASSVEGASYGYTF
DNA: TGTGCCAGCAGCGTAGAGGGGGCGAGCTATGGCTACACCTTC

J: TRBJ2-5
size: .
V: TRBV9
D: .
CDR3: CASSVEPGGETQYF
DNA: TGTGCCAGCAGCGTAGAGCCAGGGGGGGAGACCCAGTACTTC

J: TRBJ1-5
size: few
V: TRBV2
D: TRBD1
CDR3: CASSGLAGGSNQPQHF
DNA: TGTGCCAGCAGTGGTTTGGCAGGGGGAAGCAATCAGCCCCAGCATTTT

J: TRBJ1-1
size: .
V: TRBV9
D: .
CDR3: CASSENDRNTEAFF
DNA: TGTGCCAGCAGCGAGAATGACAGAAACACTGAAGCTTTCTTT

J: TRBJ1-4
size: once
V: TRBV10-3
D: TRBD1
CDR3: CATPGQHATNEKLFF
DNA: TGTGCCACCCCGGGACAGCATGCAACTAATGAAAAACTGTTTTTT

J: TRBJ2-7
size: once
V: TRBV27
D: .
CDR3: CASSIGGSYEQYF
DNA: TGTGCCAGCAGCATCGGCGGCTCCTACGAGCAGTACTTC

J: TRBJ2-1
size: .
V: TRBV7-3
D: TRBD2
CDR3: CASSFQTSGRNEQFF
DNA: TGTGCCAGCAGCTTCCAGACTAGCGGGAGAAATGAGCAGTTCTTC

J: TRBJ1-3
size: .
V: TRBV7-6
D: .
CDR3: CASSLALSRWAGFAGNTIYF
DNA: TGTGCCAGCAGCTTAGCGTTATCAAGGTGGGCAGGGTTTGCTGGAAACACCATATATTTT

J: TRBJ2-1
size: .
V: TRBV4-1
D: TRBD1
CDR3: CASSYSLQGLSKQGNNWNEQFF
DNA: TGCGCCAGCAGCTACTCCCTCCAAGGATTGAGTAAACAGGGGAATAATTGGAATGAGCAGTTCTTC

J: TRBJ1-5
size: .
V: TRBV6-5
D: .
CDR3: CASSLSAGGNQPQHF
DNA: TGTGCCAGCAGTTTAAGCGCAGGGGGCAATCAGCCCCAGCATTTT

J: TRBJ2-7
size: .
V: TRBV6-5
D: TRBD1
CDR3: CASSYRLAQGLGEQYF
DNA: TGTGCCAGCAGTTATAGGTTGGCACAGGGGCTTGGGGAGCAGTACTTC

J: TRBJ2-2
size: .
V: TRBV18
D: .
CDR3: CASSPLTAPDTGELFF
DNA: TGTGCCAGCTCCCCTCTGACAGCCCCGGACACCGGGGAGCTGTTTTTT

J: TRBJ2-5
size: .
V: TRBV28
D: .
CDR3: CASSSPPTGQETQYF
DNA: TGTGCCAGCAGTTCACCCCCGACAGGCCAAGAGACCCAGTACTTC

J: TRBJ1-1
size: .
V: TRBV7-9
D: .
CDR3: CASSPGWAGPKLTEAFF
DNA: TGTGCCAGCAGCCCCGGATGGGCAGGGCCCAAATTGACTGAAGCTTTCTTT

J: TRBJ2-1
size: .
V: TRBV5-4
D: TRBD2
CDR3: CASSLEPSGYNEQFF
DNA: TGTGCCAGCAGCTTGGAGCCTAGCGGCTACAATGAGCAGTTCTTC

J: TRBJ1-3
size: .
V: TRBV7-9
D: .
CDR3: CASSSSARRLGNTIYF
DNA: TGTGCCAGCAGCTCAAGTGCGAGGAGACTTGGAAACACCATATATTTT

J: TRBJ2-2
size: .
V: TRBV2
D: TRBD2
CDR3: CASSVNGGASGELFF
DNA: TGTGCCAGCAGTGTAAACGGGGGGGCCAGCGGGGAGCTGTTTTTT

J: TRBJ2-3
size: .
V: TRBV30
D: TRBD2
CDR3: CAGGLAGGTDTQYF
DNA: TGTGCCGGAGGACTAGCGGGAGGGACAGATACGCAGTATTTT

J: TRBJ1-1
size: .
V: TRBV30
D: .
CDR3: CAWSATRGAEAFF
DNA: TGTGCCTGGAGTGCAACCCGGGGGGCTGAAGCTTTCTTT

J: TRBJ2-1
size: .
V: TRBV2
D: .
CDR3: CASSDPVSEQFF
DNA: TGTGCCAGCAGTGATCCGGTGAGTGAGCAGTTCTTC

J: TRBJ2-2
size: .
V: TRBV6-5
D: TRBD2
CDR3: CASSRSGGSGGELFF
DNA: TGTGCCAGCAGTCGGAGCGGGGGGAGCGGCGGGGAGCTGTTTTTT

J: TRBJ2-2
size: .
V: TRBV15
D: .
CDR3: CATSRERGNTGELFF
DNA: TGTGCCACCAGCAGAGAAAGAGGGAACACCGGGGAGCTGTTTTTT

J: TRBJ1-2
size: .
V: TRBV29-1
D: .
CDR3: CSAHDRGSRNTF
DNA: TGCAGCGCCCACGACCGGGGATCTCGTAACACCTTC

J: TRBJ2-7
size: .
V: TRBV4-2
D: .
CDR3: CASSQAVLSYEQYF
DNA: TGTGCCAGCAGCCAAGCGGTCCTCTCCTACGAGCAGTACTTC

J: TRBJ2-1
size: .
V: TRBV18
D: TRBD2
CDR3: CASSPPSGGVNEQFF
DNA: TGTGCCAGCTCACCACCTAGCGGGGGGGTGAATGAGCAGTTCTTC

J: TRBJ1-5
size: .
V: TRBV6-1
D: .
CDR3: CASSAGTPRGAQHF
DNA: TGTGCCAGCAGTGCCGGGACTCCTCGGGGGGCCCAGCATTTT

J: TRBJ2-7
size: .
V: TRBV5-6
D: TRBD1
CDR3: CASSSGQAVGGYEQYF
DNA: TGTGCCAGCAGCTCGGGACAGGCAGTAGGGGGCTACGAGCAGTACTTC

J: TRBJ2-3
size: .
V: TRBV6-1
D: TRBD2
CDR3: CASSLAVYTDTQYF
DNA: TGTGCCAGCAGTCTAGCGGTCTACACAGATACGCAGTATTTT

J: TRBJ2-1
size: .
V: TRBV5-4
D: .
CDR3: CASSSRRDYHNEQFF
DNA: TGTGCCAGCAGCAGCCGCCGGGATTATCACAATGAGCAGTTCTTC

J: TRBJ1-4
size: .
V: TRBV28
D: .
CDR3: CASSLRGKLFF
DNA: TGTGCCAGCAGCCTGCGGGGAAAACTGTTTTTT

J: TRBJ1-6
size: .
V: TRBV7-6
D: .
CDR3: CASSLKGSSPLHF
DNA: TGTGCCAGCAGCTTAAAGGGGTCCTCACCCCTCCACTTT

J: TRBJ1-1
size: .
V: TRBV5-4
D: .
CDR3: CASSLVGGTGEAFF
DNA: TGTGCCAGCAGCTTGGTGGGCGGAACAGGAGAAGCTTTCTTT

J: TRBJ2-7
size: .
V: TRBV25-1
D: .
CDR3: CASSESASAHEQYF
DNA: TGTGCCAGCAGTGAATCGGCTAGCGCGCACGAGCAGTACTTC